This T cell receptor beta chain comes out of a study of control samples from healthy donors and cancer patients (dated by TCRdb to the early 2020s). Looking up the germline V gene (reference sequence) yields CDR1 LGHDT and CDR2 YNNKEL. Spanning cysteine to phenylalanine, the CDR3 consists of 14 amino acids. CDR3 DNA only is kept here, 42 bases in frame from base 1. V gives up 2 bases and J gives up 1 base, and the segment between their germline ends measures 6 bases. The library was built by means of the immunoSEQ multiplex PCR assay. Sourced from immuneACCESS, this table was stored by TCRdb with only in-frame sequences that have V and J called. A share of the clones is absent; for the studies checked, an unresolved V gene accounts for under half, and the remainder has no known explanation. Within this sample are about 140,000 clones, with 80% to 95% of them counted one time only. Of the sample, approximately 11% is held by the ten largest clones.

Of note for this clone: Its antigen is not yet known. No base quality values were provided; no much bigger clone lies one nucleotide off. In the same sample, other DNA sequences code for this CDR3.

The receptor was derived from a man between 25 and 39 years old in good health. This chain joins TRBV3-1 (or the pseudogene TRBV3-2) to TRBJ1-5; the D gene cannot be named for sure. Sample: blood. The CDR3 protein is CASSQSGSNQPQHF. The nucleotides read TGTGCCAGCAGCCAATCGGGAAGCAATCAGCCCCAGCATTTT.